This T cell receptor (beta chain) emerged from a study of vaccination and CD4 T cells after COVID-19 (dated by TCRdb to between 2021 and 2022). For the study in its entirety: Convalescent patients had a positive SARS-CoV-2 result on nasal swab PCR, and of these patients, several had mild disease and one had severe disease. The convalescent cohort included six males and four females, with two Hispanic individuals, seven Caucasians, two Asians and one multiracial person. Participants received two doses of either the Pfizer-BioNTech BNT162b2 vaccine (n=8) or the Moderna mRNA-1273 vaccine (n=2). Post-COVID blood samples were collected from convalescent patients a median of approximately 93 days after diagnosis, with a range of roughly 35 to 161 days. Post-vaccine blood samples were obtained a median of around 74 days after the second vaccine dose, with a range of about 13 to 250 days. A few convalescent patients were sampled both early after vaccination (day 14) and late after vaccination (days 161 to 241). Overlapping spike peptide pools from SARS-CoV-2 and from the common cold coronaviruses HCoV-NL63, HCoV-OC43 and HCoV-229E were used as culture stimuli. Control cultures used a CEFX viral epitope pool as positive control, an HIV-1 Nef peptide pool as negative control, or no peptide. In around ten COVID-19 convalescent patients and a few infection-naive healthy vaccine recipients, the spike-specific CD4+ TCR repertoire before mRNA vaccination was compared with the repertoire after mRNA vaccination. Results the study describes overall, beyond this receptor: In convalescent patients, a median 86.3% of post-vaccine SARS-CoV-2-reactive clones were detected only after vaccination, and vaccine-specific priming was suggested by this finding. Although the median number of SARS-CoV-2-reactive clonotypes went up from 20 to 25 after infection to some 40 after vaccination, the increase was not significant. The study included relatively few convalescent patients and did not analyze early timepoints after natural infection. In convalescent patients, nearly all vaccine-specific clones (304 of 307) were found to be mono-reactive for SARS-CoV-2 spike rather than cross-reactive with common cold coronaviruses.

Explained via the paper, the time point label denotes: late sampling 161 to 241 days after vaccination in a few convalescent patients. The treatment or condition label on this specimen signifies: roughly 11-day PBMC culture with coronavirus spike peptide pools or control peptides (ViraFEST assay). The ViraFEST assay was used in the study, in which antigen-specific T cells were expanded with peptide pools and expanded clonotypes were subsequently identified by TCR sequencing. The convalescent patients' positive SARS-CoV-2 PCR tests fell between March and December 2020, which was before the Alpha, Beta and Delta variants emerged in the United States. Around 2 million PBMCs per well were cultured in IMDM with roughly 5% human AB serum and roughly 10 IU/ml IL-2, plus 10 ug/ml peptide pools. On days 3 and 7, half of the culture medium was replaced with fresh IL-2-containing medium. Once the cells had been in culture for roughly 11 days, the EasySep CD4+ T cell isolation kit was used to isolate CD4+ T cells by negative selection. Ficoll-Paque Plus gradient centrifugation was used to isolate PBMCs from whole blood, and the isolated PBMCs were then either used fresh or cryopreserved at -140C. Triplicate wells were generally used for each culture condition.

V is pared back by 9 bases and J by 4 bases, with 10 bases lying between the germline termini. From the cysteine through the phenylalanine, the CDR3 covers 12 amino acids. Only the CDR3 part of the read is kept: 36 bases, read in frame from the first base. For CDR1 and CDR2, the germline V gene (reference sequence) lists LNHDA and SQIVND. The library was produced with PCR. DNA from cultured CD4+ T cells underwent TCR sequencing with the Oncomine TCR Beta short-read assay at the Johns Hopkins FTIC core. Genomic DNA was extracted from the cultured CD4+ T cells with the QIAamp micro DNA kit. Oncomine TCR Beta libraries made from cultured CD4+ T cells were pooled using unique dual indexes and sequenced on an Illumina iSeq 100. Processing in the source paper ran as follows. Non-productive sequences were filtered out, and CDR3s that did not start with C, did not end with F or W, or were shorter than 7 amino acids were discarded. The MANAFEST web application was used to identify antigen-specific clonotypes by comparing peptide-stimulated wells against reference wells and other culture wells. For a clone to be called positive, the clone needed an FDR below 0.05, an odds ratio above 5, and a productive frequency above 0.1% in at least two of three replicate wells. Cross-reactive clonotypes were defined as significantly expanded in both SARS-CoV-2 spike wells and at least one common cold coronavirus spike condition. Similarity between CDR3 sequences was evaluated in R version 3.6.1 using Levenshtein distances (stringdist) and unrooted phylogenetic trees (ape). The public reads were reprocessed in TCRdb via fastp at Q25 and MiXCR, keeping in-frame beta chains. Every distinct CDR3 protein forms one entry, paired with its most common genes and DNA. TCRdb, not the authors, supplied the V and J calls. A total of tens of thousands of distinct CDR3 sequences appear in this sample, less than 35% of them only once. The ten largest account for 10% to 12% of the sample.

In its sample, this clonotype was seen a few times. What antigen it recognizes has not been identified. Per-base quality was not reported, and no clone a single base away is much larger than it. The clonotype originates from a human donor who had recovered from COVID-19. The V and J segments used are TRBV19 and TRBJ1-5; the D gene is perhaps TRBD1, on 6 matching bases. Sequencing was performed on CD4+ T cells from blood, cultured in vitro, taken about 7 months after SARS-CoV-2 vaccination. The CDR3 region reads CASWGANQPQHF. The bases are TGTGCCAGCTGGGGGGCGAATCAGCCCCAGCATTTT.